This TCR beta chain was obtained from a study of brain T cells in children with intractable seizures. Study-level points and caveats: Absence of clones before surgery may stem from lower sequencing depth.

Before surgery, patients took at least one anti-epileptic drug. V dropped 4 bases and J dropped 5 bases, with 12 bases sitting between them. This CDR3 has 14 amino acids. Looked up from germline, CDR1 is SGHNT and CDR2 is YENEEA. Sequenced by immunoSEQ multiplex PCR; TCRdb stores in-frame clones only, minus some. Of tens of thousands of clones listed, under 95% are singletons. For this clone: Its antigen remains unknown.

The V call is TRBV11-3, the J call TRBJ2-1; D is perhaps TRBD2 (6 bases). This sequence originates from a boy under two years old with tuberous sclerosis and intractable seizures. The source material was peripheral blood, sampled at surgery. The CDR3 protein is CASSSGLTDNEQFF. The CDR3 DNA follows: TGTGCCAGCAGCTCGGGACTCACTGACAATGAGCAGTTCTTC.